These 8 T cell receptor beta chains came from one sample sequenced in a study of T-cell reconstitution after alpha-beta-depleted transplantation in children. Library preparation (for TCRbeta) was performed with unique molecular identifiers. TCRdb reprocessed the PCR reads with MiXCR, giving one entry per CDR3 protein. This sample carries some 490,000 distinct CDR3 sequences, approximately 13% of them seen once, and the ten largest clones take about 5.6%. The source was PBMCs from the stem cell graft donor, collected from the stem cell graft. These TCRs come from a human donor who donated a stem cell graft to a child with combined immunodeficiency.

In its sample, this clonotype was seen many times. The V gene is TRBV2, the J gene TRBJ2-7; TRBD2 is a possible D gene (6 bases). Germline CDR1 SNHLY, CDR2 FYNNEI. The CDR3 is 15 amino acids. V was cut by 1 base and J by 1 base, with 11 bases left in between. CDR3 in amino acids: CASSEGRASSYEQYF. The CDR3 nucleotides are TGTGCCAGCAGTGAAGGGAGGGCGAGTTCCTACGAGCAGTACTTC.

Remarks on this clonotype: The junction departs from the called germline gene at one end, perhaps through a read error. The CDR3 DNA reads as TGCGCCAGCAGCTTGGCTCCTGGTGCAGGGAGTAACAATGGCTACACCTTC. Its protein product is CASSLAPGAGSNNGYTF. The genes are TRBV5-1 and TRBJ1-2, with D tentatively TRBD1 (5 bases). In germline, CDR1 is SGHRS, CDR2 YFSETQ. CDR3 length equals 17 residues. Drawing the rest from reference TRBV5-1 and TRBJ1-2, the complete variable domain is KAGVTQTPRYLIKTRGQQVTLSCSPISGHRSVSWYQQTPGQGLQFLFEYFSETQRNKGNFPGRFSGRQFSNSRSEMNVSTLELGDSALYLCASSLAPGAGSNNGYTFGSGTRLTVV.

This clonotype was picked up many times. The J gene is TRBJ2-1, the V gene TRBV6-2 or TRBV6-3, with 7 positions matching TRBD2. Germline values: CDR1 MNHEY, CDR2 SVGEGT. V gave up 7 bases and J gave up 2 bases; unmatched junction bases: 5. The CDR3 contains 14 residues. The CDR3 here is CASIGGRAYNEQFF. The CDR3 DNA sequence: TGTGCCAGCATTGGGGGGAGGGCCTACAATGAGCAGTTCTTC.

This clonotype has at least ten counts. The rearrangement uses TRBV7-3 and TRBJ2-5, with 10 bases fitting TRBD2. The CDR3 consists of 17 residues. Germline CDR1 SGHTA, CDR2 FQGTGA. V gave up 0 bases and J gave up 3 bases; unmatched junction bases: 7. Here the CDR3 reads CASSLTEGAGGEETQYF. The CDR3, as DNA: TGTGCCAGCAGCTTAACGGAAGGAGCGGGGGGGGAAGAGACCCAGTACTTC.

In this sample, this clonotype turned up many times. The chain recombines TRBV20-1 with TRBJ2-7, with D possibly TRBD1 on 6 matching bases. V lost 1 base, J lost 3 bases, and 7 bases lay in between. This CDR3 region has 12 residues. Germline V CDR1 and CDR2: DFQATT, SNEGSKA (reference sequence). The CDR3 DNA reads TGCAGTGCTAGAGTCAGGGGCTACGAGCAGTACTTC. This translates into CSARVRGYEQYF.

This clonotype appeared a single time. This chain joins TRBV9 and TRBJ2-1, with D perhaps TRBD1 (6 bases). The CDR3 contains 16 residues. CDR1 is SGDLS, CDR2 YYNGEE, per germline. Trimming took off 0 bases at V and 5 bases at J, with 15 bases between the two ends. The DNA for the CDR3 is TGTGCCAGCAGCGTAGCGCAGGGGCAGTCGGACAATGAGCAGTTCTTC. Its protein is CASSVAQGQSDNEQFF.

Many counts were recorded for this clonotype. The chain joins TRBV4-3 to TRBJ2-1, with a tentative D call TRBD1 (6 bases). The CDR3 spans 14 residues. Trimming took off 4 bases at V and 1 base at J, with 8 bases between the two ends. Germline loops: CDR1 LGHNA, CDR2 YSLEER. The CDR3 is CASSRDISYNEQFF. The CDR3 coding sequence is TGCGCCAGCAGCCGGGACATATCCTACAATGAGCAGTTCTTC.

This clonotype showed up many times. The J gene is TRBJ2-3, the V gene TRBV12-3 or TRBV12-4; D is perhaps TRBD1 or TRBD2 (5 bases each). The CDR3 has 15 residues. V was shortened by 9 bases and J by 2 bases, with 18 bases between the two germline ends. CDR3 sequence (DNA): TGTGCCAGTAGCCGAAGGGGACCAAACACAGATACGCAGTATTTT. It encodes CASSRRGPNTDTQYF.